A selection of T cell receptor beta chains follows, all from one sample in a study of CD8 T cells in Susac syndrome. TCRdb re-analysed the immunoSEQ multiplex PCR reads in MiXCR, keeping a single row per CDR3 protein. The data hold 180,000 or so distinct CDR3 sequences, with 85% to 95% observed a single time. Sequenced input: CD4+ T cells from PBMCs. The origin of the receptors is a human donor in good health. Each CDR3 is given with its conserved first and last residue. A D gene is named only where the DNA matches it firmly. Expanded clones are given a class, and other clones once, few, many or no size at all.

D gene	J gene	clone size	V gene	CDR3 protein	CDR3 DNA
TRBD1	TRBJ1-2	.	TRBV12-3/TRBV12-4	CASRMTGWGYGYTF	TGTGCCAGCAGAATGACAGGGTGGGGCTATGGCTACACCTTC
.	TRBJ2-1	.	TRBV28	CASISSYNEQFF	TGTGCCAGCATAAGCTCCTACAATGAGCAGTTCTTC
TRBD2	TRBJ2-2	.	TRBV20-1	CSASPGTSGGKDTGELFF	TGCAGTGCTAGCCCCGGGACTAGCGGGGGAAAAGACACCGGGGAGCTGTTTTTT
TRBD2	TRBJ2-1	.	TRBV9	CASSVGGTSVNEQFF	TGTGCCAGCAGCGTAGGGGGGACTAGCGTCAATGAGCAGTTCTTC
.	TRBJ2-1	.	TRBV11-2	CASSSTLYNEQFF	TGTGCCAGCAGCTCGACACTGTACAATGAGCAGTTCTTC
.	TRBJ1-5	.	TRBV5-1	CASSLDDRSNQPQHF	TGCGCCAGCAGCTTGGACGACAGGAGCAATCAGCCCCAGCATTTT
.	TRBJ1-1	.	TRBV7-9	CATTYVPLLNTEAFF	TGTGCCACGACGTACGTCCCGCTTTTGAACACTGAAGCTTTCTTT
.	TRBJ2-5	.	TRBV20-1	CSAKQGSETQYF	TGCAGTGCCAAACAGGGATCGGAGACCCAGTACTTC
.	TRBJ2-4	.	TRBV29-1	CSVREDSFPIQYF	TGCAGCGTGAGGGAGGACAGTTTTCCCATTCAGTACTTC
.	TRBJ2-5	.	TRBV3-1	CASKAGQETQYF	TGTGCCAGCAAGGCGGGACAAGAGACCCAGTACTTC
.	TRBJ2-7	.	TRBV7-9	CASSLGWNGTRLSYEQYF	TGTGCCAGCAGCTTAGGATGGAACGGGACTCGCCTATCCTACGAGCAGTACTTC
.	TRBJ1-2	.	TRBV7-2	CASSWTNYGYTF	TGTGCCAGCAGCTGGACTAACTATGGCTACACCTTC
.	TRBJ1-1	.	TRBV29-1	CSVGRGMNTEAFF	TGCAGCGTTGGGCGGGGGATGAACACTGAAGCTTTCTTT
TRBD2	TRBJ2-3	.	TRBV19	CASRGLAGVVSDTQYF	TGTGCCAGTAGGGGACTAGCGGGAGTGGTGTCAGATACGCAGTATTTT
TRBD2	TRBJ2-1	.	TRBV7-2	CASSLAGLAGNEQFF	TGTGCCAGCAGCTTAGCCGGACTAGCGGGTAATGAGCAGTTCTTC
.	TRBJ1-1	.	TRBV20-1	CSALDILNTEAFF	TGCAGTGCTTTGGACATCTTGAACACTGAAGCTTTCTTT
.	TRBJ2-3	.	TRBV27	CASRTLSKHWDTQYF	TGTGCCAGCAGAACCCTATCCAAGCATTGGGATACGCAGTATTTT
TRBD2	TRBJ2-4	once	TRBV19	CATLHPASGRYIQYF	TGTGCCACCTTACACCCGGCTAGCGGGAGGTACATTCAGTACTTC
TRBD1	TRBJ2-2	.	TRBV7-9	CASSGHRGDTGELFF	TGTGCCAGCAGCGGACACAGGGGAGACACCGGGGAGCTGTTTTTT
TRBD1	TRBJ2-1	.	TRBV30	CAWRRDSGFEQFF	TGTGCCTGGAGGAGGGACAGCGGCTTTGAGCAGTTCTTC
TRBD2	TRBJ2-1	.	TRBV2	CASTGLARGGEQFF	TGTGCCAGCACCGGACTAGCGAGAGGCGGTGAGCAGTTCTTC
.	TRBJ1-6	.	TRBV20-1	CSAGGVRSGTPLHF	TGCAGTGCTGGGGGGGTACGTTCCGGAACACCCCTCCACTTT
TRBD1	TRBJ1-2	.	TRBV25-1	CASEKAGGTNGYTF	TGTGCCAGCGAGAAGGCAGGGGGCACTAATGGCTACACCTTC
.	TRBJ1-2	once	TRBV20-1	CSAALAGTNYGYTF	TGCAGTGCTGCCCTGGCAGGAACAAACTATGGCTACACCTTC
TRBD1	TRBJ2-7	.	TRBV7-2	CASQGDVSYEQYF	TGTGCCAGTCAGGGGGACGTATCCTACGAGCAGTACTTC
TRBD1	TRBJ2-2	.	TRBV27	CASWGQAGTGELFF	TGTGCCAGCTGGGGACAGGCCGGCACCGGGGAGCTGTTTTTT
TRBD2	TRBJ2-1	.	TRBV20-1	CSAHPPAGEVEQFF	TGCAGTGCCCACCCCCCAGCGGGGGAGGTTGAGCAGTTCTTC
.	TRBJ2-2	.	TRBV5-4	CASSSTGTRLTGELFF	TGTGCCAGCAGCTCGACCGGGACAAGGCTTACCGGGGAGCTGTTTTTT
.	TRBJ2-1	.	TRBV6-2/TRBV6-3	CASTEQISSYNEQFF	TGTGCCAGCACTGAACAGATAAGCTCCTACAATGAGCAGTTCTTC
TRBD1	TRBJ2-4	.	TRBV30	CAWSYGQGNIQYF	TGTGCCTGGAGTTACGGACAGGGAAACATTCAGTACTTC
.	TRBJ2-1	.	TRBV3-1	CASRDRGASGTSYNEQFF	TGTGCCAGCAGGGACAGGGGGGCTAGCGGGACTTCCTACAATGAGCAGTTCTTC
TRBD2	TRBJ2-1	once	TRBV20-1	CSARIAGQNEQFF	TGCAGTGCTAGGATAGCGGGACAAAATGAGCAGTTCTTC
TRBD2	TRBJ2-2	.	TRBV2	CASKREMGGELFF	TGTGCCAGCAAGCGGGAGATGGGCGGGGAGCTGTTTTTT
TRBD2	TRBJ2-1	.	TRBV7-2	CASSLAGGAINEQFF	TGTGCCAGCAGCTTAGCCGGGGGGGCCATCAATGAGCAGTTCTTC
.	TRBJ1-1	.	TRBV6-5	CASRRVPNTEAFF	TGTGCCAGCAGGCGAGTCCCGAACACTGAAGCTTTCTTT
.	TRBJ2-4	.	TRBV19	CAQGRGEAKNIQYF	TGTGCTCAGGGGCGGGGTGAGGCCAAAAACATTCAGTACTTC
.	TRBJ1-1	.	TRBV18	CASSPLEAADTEAFF	TGTGCCAGCTCACCTCTCGAAGCAGCGGACACTGAAGCTTTCTTT
.	TRBJ1-5	.	TRBV30	CAWSVSRYSNQPQHF	TGTGCCTGGAGTGTGTCAAGATATAGCAATCAGCCCCAGCATTTT
.	TRBJ1-6	once	TRBV12-3/TRBV12-4	CASSPAGDSPLHF	TGTGCCAGCAGTCCCGCAGGGGACTCACCCCTCCACTTT
TRBD2	TRBJ2-7	.	TRBV6-5	CASSSLSGGATEQYF	TGTGCCAGCAGTTCCCTAAGCGGGGGGGCCACCGAGCAGTACTTC
.	TRBJ2-3	.	TRBV20-1	CSAAQGFGTDTQYF	TGCAGTGCTGCACAGGGATTTGGGACAGATACGCAGTATTTT
.	TRBJ2-5	.	TRBV15	CATSRGDGPQETQYF	TGTGCCACCAGCAGAGGAGACGGACCCCAAGAGACCCAGTACTTC